This T cell receptor (beta chain) was sequenced for a study of CD8 T cells in Susac syndrome. The CDR3 has 15 amino acids. The germline V and J ends were trimmed by 4 bases and 3 bases, with 15 bases remaining between them. CDR1 is SGHNT, CDR2 YYREEE, per germline (reference sequence). The authors sequenced TCR beta from blood CD8+ and CD4+ T cells. Both CD4+ and CD8+ T cells were negatively isolated, and TEMRA cells underwent FACS enrichment. When the RNA was reverse transcribed, random hexamers were used with an input of 0.5 to 1 ug. The TCR beta CDR3 was amplified by immunoSEQ multiplex PCR across 54 Vbeta, 13 Jbeta. A single record per CDR3 protein comes from TCRdb applying MiXCR to the immunoSEQ multiplex PCR reads. In the table there are 140,000 to 150,000 distinct CDR3 sequences, 95% of which are singletons.

The genes are TRBV5-4 and TRBJ2-3; D is unresolved. The clonotype originates from a human donor with multiple sclerosis. The sample was CD4+ T cells from PBMCs. The CDR3 DNA is TGTGCCAGCAGCCCAGCAGTGGTTTGGACAGATACGCAGTATTTT. This gives the protein CASSPAVVWTDTQYF.